Detailed here is one T cell receptor (beta chain). Antigen specificity is unknown. Sequencing was performed with immunoSEQ multiplex PCR; in TCRdb, only in-frame clones are kept and a portion is missing. The sample yields about 400,000 clones, approximately 83% seen once. Indicated treatment: over 15 received Ad26.COV2.S at low or high dose, single or two shots; about five received placebo; per-sample allocation not given. Material that was analyzed had been drawn on day 63 after the first vaccine or placebo injection. The administered vaccine (an Ad26 vector) expressed Wuhan-strain SARS-CoV-2 spike. The data originate from a study of Ad26.COV2.S vaccination and SARS-CoV-2 variants. Background on the study: A participant enrolled in the COV1001 Ad26.COV2.S trial arm provided the sample. Study-level points and caveats: Across vaccine and placebo recipients, the breadth of non-spike TCRs was similar. Spike-specific responses of CD8+ and CD4+ T cells were reported to display substantial breadth after vaccination.

The TCR comes from a person aged 18 to 65 who received the Ad26.COV2.S COVID-19 vaccine or a placebo. Sample: peripheral blood, taken in a trial of Ad26.COV2.S vaccine versus placebo.

The CDR3 region has the DNA TGTGCCAGCAGCCAATCGTCTAGGGACCAAGAGACCCAGTACTTC. Protein sequence: CASSQSSRDQETQYF. The chain is built from TRBV4-2 and TRBJ2-5; D is uncertain. Trimming pared 2 bases from V and 0 bases from J, leaving 10 bases between. The germline V gene has CDR1 LGHNA and CDR2 YNFKEQ. The CDR3 length is 15 residues.